The next 15 T cell receptor beta chains were all read from a single sample in a study of control samples from healthy donors and cancer patients. Here immunoSEQ multiplex PCR was the method, and the copy in TCRdb shows in-frame clones only, minus some. The sample has some 120,000 clones, about 95% seen once. Sequenced: blood. The origin of the receptors is a man aged 30 to 45 in good health.

The chain joins TRBV2 to TRBJ1-3, with 7 bases fitting TRBD1. The germline gives CDR1 SNHLY, CDR2 FYNNEI. This CDR3 is 15 amino acids long. V dropped 8 bases and J dropped 0; count of bases not matched to a gene: 7. The CDR3 DNA sequence: TGTGCCAGCCTGCTGGGACAGCTCTCTGGAAACACCATATATTTT. As protein: CASLLGQLSGNTIYF.

This chain connects TRBV11-2 to TRBJ2-5, with D tentatively TRBD2 (5 bases). V gave up 1 base and J gave up 4 bases, with 10 bases separating them. Germline-derived CDR1 and CDR2 are SGHAT and FQNNGV. This CDR3 region has 14 residues. CDR3 sequence reads: CASSLVPGIETQYF. CDR3 nucleotide sequence: TGTGCCAGCAGCTTAGTTCCCGGGATAGAGACCCAGTACTTC.

The chain couples TRBV30 to TRBJ2-7, with 11 bases fitting TRBD1. The germline CDR1 and CDR2 sequences are GTSNPN and SVGIG (reference sequence). Trimming took 5 bases from V and 3 from J; bases not matched to a gene: 9. The CDR3 runs to 15 residues. This chain's CDR3 is CAWGPGTGGLYEQYF. DNA of the CDR3: TGTGCCTGGGGGCCTGGGACAGGGGGACTCTACGAGCAGTACTTC.

The chain has TRBV2 and TRBJ1-5; TRBD1 matches 7 bases. Germline V gives CDR1 SNHLY, CDR2 FYNNEI. The V segment lost 4 bases and the J segment 6 bases; nucleotides outside the gene matches: 6. This CDR3 comprises 14 residues. The CDR3 spells CASSATGEIQPQHF. The CDR3 DNA is TGTGCCAGCAGTGCTACAGGGGAAATTCAGCCCCAGCATTTT.

In its sample, this clone was seen once. The rearrangement links TRBV19 to TRBJ1-1, with 10 bases identical to TRBD1. V shed 10 bases, J shed 5 bases, and the junction held 7 bases outside the gene matches. Germline V gene sequence: CDR1 LNHDA, CDR2 SQIVND (reference sequence). The CDR3 is 13 amino acids. The CDR3 DNA is TGTGCCATAGGGACAGGGGTGGGGACTGAAGCTTTCTTT. It is translated as CAIGTGVGTEAFF.

The chain carries TRBV25-1 and TRBJ2-4, with 7 nucleotides matching TRBD1. This CDR3 has 17 residues. V lost 1 base and J lost 0; bases outside the gene matches: 6. The germline V gene has CDR1 MGHDK and CDR2 SYGVNS. CDR3: CASSESAGGVAKNIQYF. For the CDR3, the DNA is TGTGCCAGCAGTGAATCGGCAGGGGGAGTAGCCAAAAACATTCAGTACTTC. Full variable domain (rest looked up from reference TRBV25-1 and TRBJ2-4): EADIYQTPRYLVIGTGKKITLECSQTMGHDKMYWYQQDPGMELHLIHYSYGVNSTEKGDLSSESTVSRIRTEHFPLTLESARPSHTSQYLCASSESAGGVAKNIQYFGAGTRLSVL.

The CDR3 here is CASSSERTSPLHF. In DNA form, the CDR3 reads TGTGCCAGCAGCTCAGAGAGAACCTCACCCCTCCACTTT. The V and J genes are TRBV7-6 and TRBJ1-6; D is unresolved. The CDR3 extends over 13 amino acids. Trimming removed 4 bases from V and 10 bases from J, with 11 bases in between. CDR1 is SGHVS and CDR2 is FNYEAQ in the germline V gene. Together with reference TRBV7-6 and TRBJ1-6, the CDR3 gives the full variable domain: GAGVSQSPRYKVTKRGQDVALRCDPISGHVSLYWYRQALGQGPEFLTYFNYEAQQDKSGLPNDRFSAERPEGSISTLTIQRTEQRDSAMYRCASSSERTSPLHFGNGTRLTVT.

J is TRBJ2-7 and V is TRBV5-1, with D tentatively TRBD2 (5 bases). The CDR3 length is 12 residues. CDR1 SGHRS and CDR2 YFSETQ come from the germline V gene. V was cut by 3 bases and J by 7 bases, with 11 bases left in between. The CDR3 DNA is TGCGCCAGCAGCTCGGGGTGGGAAGAGCAGTACTTC. The encoded protein is CASSSGWEEQYF.

This chain joins TRBV6-1 and TRBJ1-2; the match to TRBD1 covers 7 bases. The CDR3 contains 14 residues. The germline CDR1 and CDR2 sequences are MNHNS and SASEGT. With V trimmed by 1 base and J by 4 bases, 3 bases remained unmatched. In DNA, the CDR3 is TGTGCCAGCAGTGAAGGACAGGGCGGCTATGGCTACACCTTC. As protein: CASSEGQGGYGYTF.

The chain couples TRBV4-3 to TRBJ1-1; D remains ambiguous. V gave up 0 bases and J gave up 9 bases, with 11 bases separating them. CDR3 length equals 13 residues. Germline V gene lookup returns CDR1 LGHNA and CDR2 YSLEER. The CDR3 DNA follows: TGCGCCAGCAGCCAAGATATGCGGGCGAAAGCTTTCTTT. Protein: CASSQDMRAKAFF.

V is TRBV7-9 and J is TRBJ2-1, with TRBD2 matching 8 bases. V dropped 5 bases and J dropped 9; count of bases not matched to a gene: 15. Germline lookup yields CDR1 SEHNR and CDR2 FQNEAQ (reference sequence). The CDR3 is 16 residues long. DNA for the CDR3: TGTGCCAGCAGCCCCGCCGGGGGGGGCGTTACTAGTGAGCAGTTCTTC. Its translation: CASSPAGGGVTSEQFF.

The chain uses TRBV3-1 (or the pseudogene TRBV3-2) and TRBJ2-7; D is possibly TRBD2 (5 bases). Trimming removed 1 base from V and 3 bases from J, with 13 bases in between. This CDR3 spans 15 amino acids. From germline, CDR1 is LGHDT and CDR2 YNNKEL (reference sequence). CDR3 residues: CASSQGGRKGYEQYF. The CDR3, as DNA: TGTGCCAGCAGCCAAGGAGGGAGAAAGGGCTACGAGCAGTACTTC.

This chain joins TRBV10-1 and TRBJ2-1; D is possibly TRBD1 (5 bases). Per the germline V gene, CDR1 is WNHNN and CDR2 is SYGVQD (reference sequence). The V end lost 4 bases, the J end lost 8 bases, and 12 bases lay between the germline ends. The CDR3 totals 13 residues. CDR3 nucleotide sequence: TGCGCCAGCAGTGGTGATAGGGGCGATGAGCAGTTCTTC. Amino acid sequence: CASSGDRGDEQFF.

The J gene is TRBJ1-2, the V gene TRBV16; D may be TRBD1 (5 bases). The V gene's germline CDR1 is KGHSY and CDR2 FQNENV. CDR3 length: 16 amino acids. V was trimmed by 1 base and J by 0 bases, leaving 12 bases between them. Here the CDR3 reads CASSQFWDGANYGYTF. The CDR3, as DNA: TGTGCCAGCAGCCAATTCTGGGACGGAGCTAACTATGGCTACACCTTC.

V is TRBV11-2 and J is TRBJ2-6; D not certain. The ends were cut back, 8 bases at V and 2 bases at J, with 19 bases in the middle. Germline CDR1 is SGHAT and CDR2 is FQNNGV. The CDR3 extends over 17 amino acids. The DNA for the CDR3 is TGTGCCAGCGTGAGGCCGGGTATAAGGGCTGGGGCCAACGTCCTGACTTTC. Translation: CASVRPGIRAGANVLTF.